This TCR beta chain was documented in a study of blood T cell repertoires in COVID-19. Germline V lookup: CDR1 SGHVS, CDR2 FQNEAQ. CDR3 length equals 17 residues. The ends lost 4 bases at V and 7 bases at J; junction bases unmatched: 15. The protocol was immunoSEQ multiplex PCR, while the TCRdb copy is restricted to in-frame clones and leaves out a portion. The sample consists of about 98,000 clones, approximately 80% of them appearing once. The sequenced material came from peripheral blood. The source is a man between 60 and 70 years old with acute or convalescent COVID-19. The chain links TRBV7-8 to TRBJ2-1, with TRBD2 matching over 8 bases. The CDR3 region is CASSYLGGASGHNEQFF. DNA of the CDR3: TGTGCCAGCAGCTATTTGGGTGGAGCTAGCGGGCATAATGAGCAGTTCTTC.